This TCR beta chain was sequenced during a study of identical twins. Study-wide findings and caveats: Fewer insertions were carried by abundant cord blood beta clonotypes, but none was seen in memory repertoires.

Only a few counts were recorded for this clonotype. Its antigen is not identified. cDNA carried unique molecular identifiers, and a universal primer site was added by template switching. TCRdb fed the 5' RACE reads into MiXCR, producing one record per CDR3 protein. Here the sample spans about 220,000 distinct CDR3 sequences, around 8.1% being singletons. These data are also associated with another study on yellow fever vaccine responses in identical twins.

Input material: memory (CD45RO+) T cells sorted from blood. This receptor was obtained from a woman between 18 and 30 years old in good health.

The CDR3 DNA follows: TGTGCCTGGACCAAAGGACTACAAGAGACCCAGTACTTC. Translated, it gives CAWTKGLQETQYF. This rearrangement joins TRBV30 to TRBJ2-5; TRBD2 might be the D (6 bases). The CDR3 spans 13 residues. V lost 4 bases, J lost 2 bases, and 11 bases lay in between. Germline-derived CDR1 and CDR2 are GTSNPN and SVGIG (reference sequence).